Listed here is a single T cell receptor (beta chain). No antigen is known for it. The data were taken from a study of blood T cells in healthy people across ages. Study-wide points: What prevented conclusive comparison of naive and antigen-experienced cells was that PBMCs were unsorted.

Caucasian, healthy and from Russia, the donors were aged between roughly 6 and 95. Total RNA was extracted at no less than 5.5 micrograms per sample. Per germline, CDR1 MGHRA and CDR2 YSYEKL. The CDR3 loop spans 16 amino acids. V lost 0 bases and J lost 4, with 10 bases in between. Sample-barcoded 5' priming and a J-beta primer mix drove a second PCR of roughly 6 to 12 cycles. TCRdb re-analysed the 5' RACE reads in MiXCR, keeping a single row per CDR3 protein. This sample has about 780,000 distinct CDR3 sequences; around half occur once, and the top ten carry 15% to 20%. Sample: blood. The source is a man older than 75 in good health. This chain links TRBV4-1 with TRBJ2-6; D unclear. The CDR3 DNA sequence: TGCGCCAGCAGCCAAGAAGGATCCTCCGGGGCCAACGTCCTGACTTTC. Translated, it gives CASSQEGSSGANVLTF.